Listed below are T cell receptor beta chains from one sample, sequenced in a study of T-cell memory formation after mild COVID-19. TCRdb fed the 5' RACE reads into MiXCR, producing one record per CDR3 protein. The sample has around 450,000 distinct CDR3 sequences; roughly 24% are singletons. The sequenced material came from PBMCs or a T cell subset sorted from them (not recorded which). All receptors come from an adult woman who had mild COVID-19 (a few samples of this study predate the infection). Cell type and time point are not known. Both conserved end residues are part of each CDR3. A D gene is named only where the DNA matches it firmly. Not every row has a clone size; where given, it reads once, few, many or a size class.

size	V	J	D	CDR3	DNA
few	TRBV7-6	TRBJ2-7	TRBD2	CASSPRYLLAGGPPPDSYEQYF	TGTGCCAGCAGCCCTCGTTACCTTCTAGCGGGAGGGCCTCCGCCTGACTCCTACGAGCAGTACTTC
-	TRBV20-1	TRBJ1-2	TRBD1	CSARSAGTGGEDGYTF	TGCAGTGCTAGATCGGCCGGGACAGGGGGCGAGGATGGCTACACCTTC
few	TRBV29-1	TRBJ2-1	-	CSVEEGETTPTGEQFF	TGCAGCGTTGAAGAAGGGGAGACCACCCCGACGGGTGAGCAGTTCTTC
few	TRBV12-3/TRBV12-4	TRBJ1-1	-	CASRGIGGGWTEAFF	TGTGCCAGCAGGGGTATTGGGGGGGGTTGGACTGAAGCTTTCTTT
-	TRBV24-1	TRBJ2-6	-	CATSAMSGANVLTF	TGTGCCACCAGTGCGATGTCTGGGGCCAACGTCCTGACTTTC
-	TRBV7-8	TRBJ1-1	-	CASSLEATSWNTEAFF	TGTGCCAGCAGCTTAGAAGCGACAAGTTGGAACACTGAAGCTTTCTTT
-	TRBV29-1	TRBJ1-2	-	CSVEEVDYGYTF	TGCAGCGTTGAAGAGGTCGACTATGGCTACACCTTC
few	TRBV27	TRBJ2-5	-	CASGRTFQETQYF	TGTGCCAGCGGCAGGACTTTCCAAGAGACCCAGTACTTC
-	TRBV12-3/TRBV12-4	TRBJ2-3	-	CASRVGGRQSADTQYF	TGTGCCAGCAGGGTGGGGGGACGGCAGTCAGCAGATACGCAGTATTTT
-	TRBV20-1	TRBJ2-7	-	CSAGQYYEQYF	TGCAGTGCTGGTCAGTACTACGAGCAGTACTTC
-	TRBV3-1	TRBJ2-3	-	CASSPRTADTQYF	TGTGCCAGCAGCCCTCGGACGGCAGATACGCAGTATTTT
few	TRBV10-3	TRBJ2-1	TRBD1	CAISATGAPLYNEQFF	TGTGCCATCAGTGCGACAGGGGCCCCCCTCTACAATGAGCAGTTCTTC
-	TRBV5-1	TRBJ2-2	TRBD1	CASSTRTGGNTGELFF	TGCGCCAGCAGCACCCGGACAGGGGGGAACACCGGGGAGCTGTTTTTT
few	TRBV10-3	TRBJ1-6	TRBD1	CAITGTADNSPLHF	TGTGCCATCACAGGGACAGCAGATAATTCACCCCTCCACTTT
few	TRBV4-1	TRBJ1-2	TRBD1	CASSQKGDRTPYGYTF	TGCGCCAGCAGCCAAAAGGGGGACAGAACCCCATATGGCTACACCTTC
-	TRBV12-3/TRBV12-4	TRBJ2-3	TRBD2	CASSRRAGAEDTQYF	TGTGCCAGCAGCCGGAGAGCGGGGGCGGAGGATACGCAGTATTTT
-	TRBV5-1	TRBJ2-2	TRBD1	CASRTRTGSAGELFF	TGCGCCAGCAGAACTAGGACAGGGTCCGCCGGGGAGCTGTTTTTT
-	TRBV13	TRBJ2-7	TRBD1	CASSSRQGVLHEQYF	TGTGCCAGCAGTTCCCGACAGGGGGTGTTGCACGAGCAGTACTTC
once	TRBV3-1	TRBJ1-2	-	CASSQAGETYGYTF	TGTGCCAGCAGCCAAGCAGGGGAGACCTATGGCTACACCTTC
many	TRBV5-1	TRBJ1-1	TRBD1	CASSARQGHPDTEAFF	TGCGCCAGCAGCGCTAGACAGGGCCATCCGGACACTGAAGCTTTCTTT
-	TRBV6-2/TRBV6-3	TRBJ2-2	TRBD2	CASSYSVLAGNTGELFF	TGTGCCAGCAGTTACTCCGTCCTAGCGGGAAACACCGGGGAGCTGTTTTTT
-	TRBV12-3/TRBV12-4	TRBJ1-1	TRBD1	CASSLAGQGKAFF	TGTGCCAGCAGTTTAGCGGGACAGGGGAAAGCTTTCTTT
few	TRBV29-1	TRBJ2-1	-	CSVDRGGSYNEQFF	TGCAGCGTTGACCGAGGGGGCTCCTACAATGAGCAGTTCTTC
-	TRBV7-7	TRBJ2-1	TRBD2	CASSTGTSGRTEQFF	TGTGCTAGCAGCACTGGGACTAGCGGACGCACTGAGCAGTTCTTC
few	TRBV13	TRBJ1-1	TRBD1	CASSLVTGGDTEAFF	TGTGCCAGCAGCTTAGTAACAGGGGGGGACACTGAAGCTTTCTTT
-	TRBV4-1	TRBJ1-1	-	CASSQSEKLEAFF	TGCGCCAGCAGCCAATCTGAGAAACTTGAAGCTTTCTTT
-	TRBV4-3	TRBJ2-1	-	CASSQVGTPTYNEQFF	TGCGCCAGCAGCCAAGTGGGCACCCCAACCTACAATGAGCAGTTCTTC
-	TRBV7-2	TRBJ2-5	TRBD2	CASRPGLAQETQYF	TGTGCCAGCAGGCCGGGACTAGCTCAAGAGACCCAGTACTTC
-	TRBV4-2	TRBJ1-1	-	CASSQDLGALAGEAFF	TGTGCCAGCAGCCAAGACTTGGGGGCTTTGGCAGGTGAAGCTTTCTTT
few	TRBV12-3/TRBV12-4	TRBJ1-1	-	CASSLGQKNTEAFF	TGTGCCAGCAGTTTAGGGCAGAAGAACACTGAAGCTTTCTTT
-	TRBV9	TRBJ2-5	-	CASSVGNGRETQYF	TGTGCCAGCAGCGTAGGTAACGGCCGGGAGACCCAGTACTTC
-	TRBV7-9	TRBJ2-3	TRBD2	CASSLWGTSGTDTQYF	TGTGCCAGCAGCTTATGGGGGACTAGCGGCACAGATACGCAGTATTTT
-	TRBV9	TRBJ1-1	-	CASSSNRLGAFF	TGTGCCAGCAGCTCCAACAGACTGGGGGCTTTCTTT
few	TRBV24-1	TRBJ1-6	-	CATSDLFRERKNSPLHF	TGTGCCACCAGTGATTTGTTTCGGGAGAGAAAAAATTCACCCCTCCACTTT
-	TRBV11-2	TRBJ1-4	-	CASSLVGPAEKLFF	TGTGCCAGCAGTTTGGTCGGACCAGCCGAAAAACTGTTTTTT
-	TRBV9	TRBJ2-1	TRBD2	CASSASGGGWMSSYNEQFF	TGTGCCAGCAGCGCTAGCGGGGGGGGCTGGATGAGCTCCTACAATGAGCAGTTCTTC
-	TRBV6-5	TRBJ2-5	-	CASSYSGSRETQYF	TGTGCCAGCAGTTACTCCGGATCACGGGAGACCCAGTACTTC
few	TRBV5-6	TRBJ2-1	-	CASSWGSYEQFF	TGTGCCAGCAGCTGGGGCAGCTATGAGCAGTTCTTC
few	TRBV12-3/TRBV12-4	TRBJ1-3	-	CASSLLGLGNTIYF	TGTGCCAGCAGTTTACTGGGGCTTGGAAACACCATATATTTT
-	TRBV4-3	TRBJ2-3	TRBD2	CASSQRPSGRDVGTDTQYF	TGCGCCAGCAGCCAACGTCCTAGCGGGAGGGATGTTGGCACAGATACGCAGTATTTT